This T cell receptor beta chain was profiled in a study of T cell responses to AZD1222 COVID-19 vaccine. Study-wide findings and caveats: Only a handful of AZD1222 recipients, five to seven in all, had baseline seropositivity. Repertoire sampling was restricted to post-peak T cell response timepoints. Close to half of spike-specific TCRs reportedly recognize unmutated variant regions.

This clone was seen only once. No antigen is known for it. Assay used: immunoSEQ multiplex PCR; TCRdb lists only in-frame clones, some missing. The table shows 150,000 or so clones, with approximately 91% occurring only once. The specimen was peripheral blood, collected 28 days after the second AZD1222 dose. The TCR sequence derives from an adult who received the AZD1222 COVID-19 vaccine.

The CDR3 loop is CASSVQGDEQYF. The CDR3 DNA follows: TGTGCCAGCAGCGTACAGGGGGACGAGCAGTACTTC. The chain joins TRBV9 to TRBJ2-7; 7 bases agree with TRBD1. The germline V gene has CDR1 SGDLS and CDR2 YYNGEE. The CDR3 is made up of 12 amino acids. The V segment lost 1 base and the J segment 5 bases; nucleotides outside the gene matches: 0.